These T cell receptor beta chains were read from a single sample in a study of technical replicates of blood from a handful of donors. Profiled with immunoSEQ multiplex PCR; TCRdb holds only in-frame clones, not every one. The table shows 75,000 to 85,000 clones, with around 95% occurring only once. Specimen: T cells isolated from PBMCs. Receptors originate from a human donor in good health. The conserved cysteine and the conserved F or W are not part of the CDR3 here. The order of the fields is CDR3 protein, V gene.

CDR3: ATSRDRQGNEKLF; V: TRBV15
CDR3: ASSSREQGRYIQY; V: TRBV7-9
CDR3: ASETQGSEQY; V: TRBV10-2
CDR3: ASSQGPFWGLAGNEQF; V: TRBV4-3
CDR3: ASITTEREAF; V: TRBV27
CDR3: ASSPATVQGRANYGYT; V: TRBV18
CDR3: ASSDGGHQPQH; V: TRBV2
CDR3: ASSAGTSGYNEQF; V: TRBV9
CDR3: AWSGSGHMNTGELF; V: TRBV30
CDR3: ASSPIPRVFYGYT; V: TRBV27
CDR3: AWSAELANEQY; V: TRBV30
CDR3: ASSQVWDRAYEKLF; V: TRBV4-3
CDR3: ASSLGTNHEQY; V: TRBV27
CDR3: ASSGVRVTDTQY; V: TRBV10-1
CDR3: ASSLKGPTSVNTGELF; V: TRBV7-3
CDR3: ASTTQGQGGTGELF; V: TRBV27
CDR3: ASSFKGQGDTGELF; V: TRBV27
CDR3: ASSQYTNEQY; V: TRBV5-6
CDR3: SGRYGLNTEAF; V: TRBV29-1
CDR3: ASKRTEAF; V: TRBV2
CDR3: ASSLGQGTGELF; V: TRBV11-2
CDR3: ASSDRGFDGELF; V: TRBV2
CDR3: ASSLAGGPGYEQY; V: TRBV27
CDR3: ASSYDSGTTEKLF; V: TRBV6-5
CDR3: ASSFWSVNQPQH; V: TRBV5-6
CDR3: ASSLVLGSQETQY; V: TRBV5-1
CDR3: ASSPTRQMYYGYT; V: TRBV4-3
CDR3: ATSRGLAGQDGAYYEQY; V: TRBV15
CDR3: ASSLAGYYEQY; V: TRBV28
CDR3: ASSSQGQDYT; V: TRBV7-2
CDR3: ASSEIAGGYNEQF; V: TRBV6-1
CDR3: ASSNNQPQH; V: TRBV19
CDR3: ASTPVLSGANVLT; V: TRBV6-5
CDR3: ASTYRNTEAF; V: TRBV6-6
CDR3: ASNRDTEAF; V: TRBV6-6
CDR3: ASSLAGDSEAF; V: TRBV27
CDR3: ASRQGELF; V: TRBV7-2
CDR3: ASSLGSEQF; V: TRBV7-3
CDR3: ASSLQGLNTEAF; V: TRBV6-5
CDR3: SVNTGEAF; V: TRBV29-1
CDR3: ASSQVTGEVYGYT; V: TRBV14
CDR3: ASSIHPSNYGYT; V: TRBV27
CDR3: ASSLTGGSTDTQY; V: TRBV6-6
CDR3: ASSLVTVGQPQH; V: TRBV7-8
CDR3: ASSLGNLATDTQY; V: TRBV7-7
CDR3: ASSSSTGTGTNQPQH; V: TRBV19
CDR3: SVQGSSGANVLT; V: TRBV29-1
CDR3: SVNRGDTEAF; V: TRBV29-1
CDR3: ASSLTGAPYEQY; V: TRBV27
CDR3: ASSPGLAGGNTGELF; V: TRBV7-9
CDR3: ASSLERQEDRELF; V: TRBV5-1